Sequencing of this TCR beta chain was carried out in a study of cytomegalovirus exposure and HLA in healthy donors. This clone appeared once. This CDR3 region has 16 residues. Germline lookup yields CDR1 MDHEN and CDR2 SYDVKM. Between the trimmed V and J ends, which lost 4 bases and 0 bases, there was a span of 10 bases. Vbeta (60) and Jbeta (13) primers were used in the PCR. Profiled with immunoSEQ multiplex PCR; TCRdb holds only in-frame clones, not every one. The table lists roughly 90,000 clones, 85% to 90% of them singletons. The source material was PBMCs. This sequence originates from a man aged 18-30 years in good health and CMV-seronegative. The chain combines TRBV28 with TRBJ2-6; D not certain. The CDR3 nucleotides are TGTGCCAGCAGTTCTGGCGGCCACTCTGGGGCCAACGTCCTGACTTTC. This encodes CASSSGGHSGANVLTF.